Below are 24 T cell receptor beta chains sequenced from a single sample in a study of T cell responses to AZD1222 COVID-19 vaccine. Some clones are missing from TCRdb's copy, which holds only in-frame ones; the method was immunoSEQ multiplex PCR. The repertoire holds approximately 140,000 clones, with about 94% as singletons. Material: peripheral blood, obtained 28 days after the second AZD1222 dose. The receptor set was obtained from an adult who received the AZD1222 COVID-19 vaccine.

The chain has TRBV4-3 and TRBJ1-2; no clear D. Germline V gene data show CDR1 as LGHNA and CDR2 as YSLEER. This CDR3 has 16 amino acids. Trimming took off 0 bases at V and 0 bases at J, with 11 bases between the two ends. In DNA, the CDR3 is TGCGCCAGCAGCCAAGATTGGGAGCCAGCTAACTATGGCTACACCTTC. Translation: CASSQDWEPANYGYTF.

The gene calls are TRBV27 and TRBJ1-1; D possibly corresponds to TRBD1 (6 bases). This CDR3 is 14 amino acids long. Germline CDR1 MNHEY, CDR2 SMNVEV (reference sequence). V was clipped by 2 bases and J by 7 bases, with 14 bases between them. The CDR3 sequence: CASSLNPRTDEAFF. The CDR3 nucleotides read TGTGCCAGCAGTTTAAACCCCCGGACAGATGAAGCTTTCTTT.

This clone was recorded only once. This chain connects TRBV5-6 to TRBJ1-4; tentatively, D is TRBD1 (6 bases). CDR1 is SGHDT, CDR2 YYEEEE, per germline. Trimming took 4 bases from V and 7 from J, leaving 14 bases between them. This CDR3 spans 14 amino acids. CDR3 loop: CASSSRGAGEKLFF. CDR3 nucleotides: TGTGCCAGCAGCAGTAGGGGGGCGGGTGAAAAACTGTTTTTT. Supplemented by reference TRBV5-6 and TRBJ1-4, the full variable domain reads DAGVTQSPTHLIKTRGQQVTLRCSPKSGHDTVSWYQQALGQGPQFIFQYYEEEERQRGNFPDRFSGHQFPNYSSELNVNALLLGDSALYLCASSSRGAGEKLFFGSGTQLSVL.

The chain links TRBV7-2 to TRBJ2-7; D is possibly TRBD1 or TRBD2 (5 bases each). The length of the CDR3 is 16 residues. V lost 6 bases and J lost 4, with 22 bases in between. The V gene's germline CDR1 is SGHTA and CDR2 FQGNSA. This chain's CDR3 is CASRPEGWGMEYEQYF. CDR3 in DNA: TGTGCCAGCAGACCCGAGGGGTGGGGGATGGAATACGAGCAGTACTTC. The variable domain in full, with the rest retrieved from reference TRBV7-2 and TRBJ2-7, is GAGVSQSPSNKVTEKGKDVELRCDPISGHTALYWYRQSLGQGLEFLIYFQGNSAPDKSGLPSDRFSAERTGGSVSTLTIQRTQQEDSAVYLCASRPEGWGMEYEQYFGPGTRLTVT.

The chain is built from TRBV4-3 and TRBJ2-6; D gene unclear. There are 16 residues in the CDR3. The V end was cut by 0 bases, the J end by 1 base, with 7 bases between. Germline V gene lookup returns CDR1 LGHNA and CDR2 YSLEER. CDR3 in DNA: TGCGCCAGCAGCCAAGAGTACGGATCTGGGGCCAACGTCCTGACTTTC. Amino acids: CASSQEYGSGANVLTF.

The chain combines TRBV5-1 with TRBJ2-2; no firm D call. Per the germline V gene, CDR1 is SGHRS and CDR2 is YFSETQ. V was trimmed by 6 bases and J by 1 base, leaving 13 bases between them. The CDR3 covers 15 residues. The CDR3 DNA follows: TGCGCCAGCAACCTAAATAACGTGAACACCGGGGAGCTGTTTTTT. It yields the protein CASNLNNVNTGELFF.

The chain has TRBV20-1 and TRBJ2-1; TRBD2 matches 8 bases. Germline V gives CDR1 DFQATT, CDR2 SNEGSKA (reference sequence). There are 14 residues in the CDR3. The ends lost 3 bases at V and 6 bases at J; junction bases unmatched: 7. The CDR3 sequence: CSASGGLAGNEQFF. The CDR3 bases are TGCAGTGCTAGTGGTGGACTAGCTGGCAATGAGCAGTTCTTC.

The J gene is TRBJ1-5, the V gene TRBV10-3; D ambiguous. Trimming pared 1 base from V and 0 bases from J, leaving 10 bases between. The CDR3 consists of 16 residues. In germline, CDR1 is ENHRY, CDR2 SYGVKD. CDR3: CAISELGPNSNQPQHF. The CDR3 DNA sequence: TGTGCCATCAGTGAGTTGGGTCCAAATAGCAATCAGCCCCAGCATTTT.

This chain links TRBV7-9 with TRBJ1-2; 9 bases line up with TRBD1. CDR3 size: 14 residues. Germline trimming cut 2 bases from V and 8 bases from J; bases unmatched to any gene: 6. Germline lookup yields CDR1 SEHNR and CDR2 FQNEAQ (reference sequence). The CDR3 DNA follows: TGTGCCAGCAGCTTATCCTGGACAGGGGAAGGCTACACCTTC. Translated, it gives CASSLSWTGEGYTF.

The chain's CDR3 is CASSATWGTSNNEQFF. DNA for the CDR3: TGTGCCAGCAGCGCCACCTGGGGGACCAGCAACAATGAGCAGTTCTTC. The genes are TRBV9 and TRBJ2-1; either TRBD1 or TRBD2 may fit D (5 bases each). V was shortened by 3 bases and J by 5 bases, with 18 bases between the two germline ends. The CDR3 covers 16 residues. CDR1 and CDR2 (germline): SGDLS, YYNGEE.

As DNA, the CDR3 is TGTGCCACCAAGTCTTCCAAGGACAGACTCACAGATACGCAGTATTTT. Its translation is CATKSSKDRLTDTQYF. The genes are TRBV24-1 and TRBJ2-3; the D gene is possibly TRBD1 (6 bases). CDR3 size: 16 residues. The germline gives CDR1 KGHDR, CDR2 SFDVKD. Trimming removed 8 bases at V and 2 bases at J, with 19 bases between.

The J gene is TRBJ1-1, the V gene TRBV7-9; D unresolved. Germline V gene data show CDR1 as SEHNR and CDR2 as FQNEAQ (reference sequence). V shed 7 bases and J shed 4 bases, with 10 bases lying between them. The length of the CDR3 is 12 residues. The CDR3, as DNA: TGTGCCAGCAAATTATTAACCACTGAAGCTTTCTTT. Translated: CASKLLTTEAFF.

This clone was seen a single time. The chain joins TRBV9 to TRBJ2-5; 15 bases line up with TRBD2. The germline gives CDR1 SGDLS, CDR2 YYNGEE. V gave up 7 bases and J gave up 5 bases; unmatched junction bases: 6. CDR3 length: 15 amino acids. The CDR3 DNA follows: TGTGCCAGCGCCGGACTAGCGGGAGGGTTGGAGACCCAGTACTTC. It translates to CASAGLAGGLETQYF. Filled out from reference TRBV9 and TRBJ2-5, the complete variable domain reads DSGVTQTPKHLITATGQRVTLRCSPRSGDLSVYWYQQSLDQGLQFLIQYYNGEERAKGNILERFSAQQFPDLHSELNLSSLELGDSALYFCASAGLAGGLETQYFGPGTRLLVL.

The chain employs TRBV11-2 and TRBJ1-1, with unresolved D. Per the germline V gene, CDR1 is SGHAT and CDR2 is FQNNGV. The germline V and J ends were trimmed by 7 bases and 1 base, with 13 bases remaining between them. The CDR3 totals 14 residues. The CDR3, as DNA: TGTGCCAGCACAAGGGCGGGAGCGAACACTGAAGCTTTCTTT. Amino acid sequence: CASTRAGANTEAFF.

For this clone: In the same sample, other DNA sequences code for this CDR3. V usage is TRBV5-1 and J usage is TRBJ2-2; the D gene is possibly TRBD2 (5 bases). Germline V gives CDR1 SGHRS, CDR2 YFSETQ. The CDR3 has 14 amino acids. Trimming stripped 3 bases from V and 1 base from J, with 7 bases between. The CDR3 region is CASSSSGNTGELFF. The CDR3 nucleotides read TGCGCCAGCAGCTCAAGCGGGAACACCGGGGAGCTGTTTTTT.

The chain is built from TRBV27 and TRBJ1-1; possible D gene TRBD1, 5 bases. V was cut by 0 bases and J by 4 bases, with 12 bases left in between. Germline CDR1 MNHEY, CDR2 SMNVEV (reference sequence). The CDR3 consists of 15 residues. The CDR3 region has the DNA TGTGCCAGCAGTTTATCTTCAGGGAGGGGCACTGAAGCTTTCTTT. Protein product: CASSLSSGRGTEAFF.

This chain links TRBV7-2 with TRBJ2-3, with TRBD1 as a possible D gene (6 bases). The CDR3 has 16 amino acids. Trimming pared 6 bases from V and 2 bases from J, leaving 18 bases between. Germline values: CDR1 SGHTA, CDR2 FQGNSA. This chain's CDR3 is CASSISLGQSTDTQYF. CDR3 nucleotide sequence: TGTGCCAGCAGTATTTCTTTAGGACAGTCCACAGATACGCAGTATTTT.

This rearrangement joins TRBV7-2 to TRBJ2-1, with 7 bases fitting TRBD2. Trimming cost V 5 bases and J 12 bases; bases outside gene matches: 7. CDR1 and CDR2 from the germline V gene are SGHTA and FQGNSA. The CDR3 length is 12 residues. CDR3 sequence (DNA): TGTGCCAGCAGCCAGGGAGGGATTAGGCAGTTCTTC. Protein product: CASSQGGIRQFF. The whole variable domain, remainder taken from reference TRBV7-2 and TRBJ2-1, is GAGVSQSPSNKVTEKGKDVELRCDPISGHTALYWYRQSLGQGLEFLIYFQGNSAPDKSGLPSDRFSAERTGGSVSTLTIQRTQQEDSAVYLCASSQGGIRQFFGPGTRLTVL.

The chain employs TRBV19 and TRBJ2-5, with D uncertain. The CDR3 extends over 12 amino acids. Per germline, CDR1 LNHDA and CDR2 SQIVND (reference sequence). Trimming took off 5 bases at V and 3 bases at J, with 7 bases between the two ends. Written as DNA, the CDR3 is TGTGCCAGTAGTGGAAGAAAAGAGACCCAGTACTTC. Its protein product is CASSGRKETQYF.

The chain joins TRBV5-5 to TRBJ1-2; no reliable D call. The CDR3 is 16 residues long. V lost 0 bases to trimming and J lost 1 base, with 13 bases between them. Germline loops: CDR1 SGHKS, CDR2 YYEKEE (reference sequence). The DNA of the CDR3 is TGTGCCAGCAGCTTGGCTAGACACAGTTTTAACTATGGCTACACCTTC. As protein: CASSLARHSFNYGYTF.

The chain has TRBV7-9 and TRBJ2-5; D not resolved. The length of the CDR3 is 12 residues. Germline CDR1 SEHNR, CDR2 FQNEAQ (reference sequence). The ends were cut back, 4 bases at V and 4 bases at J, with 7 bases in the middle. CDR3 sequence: CASSSLSETQYF. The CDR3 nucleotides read TGTGCCAGCAGCTCCCTCTCAGAGACCCAGTACTTC.

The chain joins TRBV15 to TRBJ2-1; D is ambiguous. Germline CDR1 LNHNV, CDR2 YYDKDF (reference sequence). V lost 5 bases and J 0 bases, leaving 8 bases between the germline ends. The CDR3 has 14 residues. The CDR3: CATSRSISYNEQFF. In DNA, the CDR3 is TGTGCCACCAGCCGTTCCATCTCCTACAATGAGCAGTTCTTC.

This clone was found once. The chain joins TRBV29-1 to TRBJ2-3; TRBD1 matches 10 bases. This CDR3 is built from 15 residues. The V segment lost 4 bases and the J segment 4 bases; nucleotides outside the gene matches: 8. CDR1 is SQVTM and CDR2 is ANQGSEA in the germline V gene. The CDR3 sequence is CSVGRLTGGSDTQYF. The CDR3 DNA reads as TGCAGCGTTGGTCGTTTGACAGGGGGCTCAGATACGCAGTATTTT.

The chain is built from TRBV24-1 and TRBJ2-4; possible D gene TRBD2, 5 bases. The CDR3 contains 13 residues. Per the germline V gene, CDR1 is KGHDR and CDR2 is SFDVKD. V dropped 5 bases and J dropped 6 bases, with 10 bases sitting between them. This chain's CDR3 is CATSARGSNIQYF. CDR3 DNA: TGTGCCACCAGTGCTAGAGGGTCAAACATTCAGTACTTC.